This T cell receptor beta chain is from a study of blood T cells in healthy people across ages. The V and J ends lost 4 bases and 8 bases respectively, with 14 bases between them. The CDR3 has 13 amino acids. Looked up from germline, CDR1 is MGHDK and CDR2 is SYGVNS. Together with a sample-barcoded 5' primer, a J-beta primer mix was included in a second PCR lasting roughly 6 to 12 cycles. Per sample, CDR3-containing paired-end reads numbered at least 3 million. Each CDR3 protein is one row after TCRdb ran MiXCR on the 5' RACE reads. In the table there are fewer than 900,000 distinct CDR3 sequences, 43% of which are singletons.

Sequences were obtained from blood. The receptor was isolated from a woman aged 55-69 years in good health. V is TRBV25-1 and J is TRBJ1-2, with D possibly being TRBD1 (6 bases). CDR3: CASSVVTGQGYTF. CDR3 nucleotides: TGTGCCAGCAGTGTGGTTACAGGGCAAGGCTACACCTTC.